Listed here is a single T cell receptor beta chain. This sample is part of a study of T cells in Graves' hyperthyroidism and ophthalmopathy. Aged 18 to 65, the patients had hyperthyroidism that was newly diagnosed and had lasted under 2 months. For the diagnoses, clinical symptoms, serum thyroxine and TRAb, thyroid ultrasound and orbital computed tomography were used. Each 10 ml fresh peripheral blood draw supplied the PBMCs. Germline CDR1 LNHDA, CDR2 SQIVND (reference sequence). V gave up 7 bases and J gave up 0 bases; unmatched junction bases: 8. There are 15 residues in the CDR3. Amplification yielded TCR beta CDR3 regions, with RNA transcripts as the source. In the first-round RT-PCR of the TCR CDR3, the HTBI primer set was used. Using its own MiXCR run on the multiplex PCR reads, TCRdb lists one record per CDR3 protein. The sample contains 400,000 to 500,000 distinct CDR3 sequences, approximately 14% of which appear only once.

The specimen sequenced was blood. This receptor was identified in a woman aged 18-29 years with Graves' hyperthyroidism. This chain uses TRBV19 with TRBJ1-1; the match to TRBD1 covers 7 bases. The CDR3 DNA sequence: TGTGCCAGTACCCCAGGGGGACCCATGAACACTGAAGCTTTCTTT. Protein product: CASTPGGPMNTEAFF.